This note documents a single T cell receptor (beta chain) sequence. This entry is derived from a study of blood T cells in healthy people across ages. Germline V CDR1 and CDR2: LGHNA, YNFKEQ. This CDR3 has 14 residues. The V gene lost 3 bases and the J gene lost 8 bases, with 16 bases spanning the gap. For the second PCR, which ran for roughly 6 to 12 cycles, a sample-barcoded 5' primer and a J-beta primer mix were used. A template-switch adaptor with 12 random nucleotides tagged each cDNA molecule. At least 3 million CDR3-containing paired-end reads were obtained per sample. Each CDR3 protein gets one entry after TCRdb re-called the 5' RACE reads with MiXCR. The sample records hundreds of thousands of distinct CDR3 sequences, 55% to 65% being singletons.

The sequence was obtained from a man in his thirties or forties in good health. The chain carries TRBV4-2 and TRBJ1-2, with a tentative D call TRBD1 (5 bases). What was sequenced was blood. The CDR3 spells CASSQTGPHRGYTF. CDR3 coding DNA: TGTGCCAGCAGCCAGACGGGACCCCATAGGGGCTACACCTTC.